A selection of T cell receptor beta chains follows, all from one sample in a study of T cells in Graves' hyperthyroidism and ophthalmopathy. TCRdb analysed the multiplex PCR reads with MiXCR anew, one entry per CDR3 protein. The repertoire has some 580,000 distinct CDR3 sequences, roughly 16% of them found once; the top ten carry around 3.5%. Sequencing was done on a sample of blood. These receptors all come from a middle-aged woman with Graves' ophthalmopathy. CDR3s include the opening cysteine and the closing phenylalanine or tryptophan. The order of the fields is V gene, J gene, clone size, CDR3 length, D gene, CDR3 DNA, CDR3 protein. The D gene is left open where the match is weak. Not every row has a clone size; where given, it reads once, few, many or a size class.

v_call: TRBV20-1; j_call: TRBJ2-7; clone_size: many; cdr3_length: 14; d_call: TRBD2; cdr3_nt: TGCAGTGCTAGATCGGCGGGGGGGAGGGACGAGCAGTACTTC; cdr3_aa: CSARSAGGRDEQYF
v_call: TRBV6-1; j_call: TRBJ1-4; clone_size: -; cdr3_length: 15; d_call: TRBD1; cdr3_nt: TGTGCCAGCAGACCCGCGACAGGGAGTAAGGAAAAACTGTTTTTT; cdr3_aa: CASRPATGSKEKLFF
v_call: TRBV3-1; j_call: TRBJ1-2; clone_size: many; cdr3_length: 16; d_call: -; cdr3_nt: TGTGCCAGCAGCCAAGATCGGGGCAGAGGTCGCTATGGCTACACCTTC; cdr3_aa: CASSQDRGRGRYGYTF
v_call: TRBV7-3; j_call: TRBJ1-1; clone_size: few; cdr3_length: 14; d_call: -; cdr3_nt: TGTGCCAGCAAACTAAACCAACAGGGAGGTGAAGCTTTCTTT; cdr3_aa: CASKLNQQGGEAFF
v_call: TRBV2; j_call: TRBJ2-5; clone_size: -; cdr3_length: 14; d_call: -; cdr3_nt: TGTGCCAGCAGGAACTGGGGGCAACAAGAGACCCAGTACTTC; cdr3_aa: CASRNWGQQETQYF
v_call: TRBV6-1; j_call: TRBJ2-2; clone_size: -; cdr3_length: 15; d_call: -; cdr3_nt: TGTGCCAGCAGTCTTAGGAGGGAGGCGTCCGGGGAGCTGTTTTTT; cdr3_aa: CASSLRREASGELFF
v_call: TRBV11-2; j_call: TRBJ1-2; clone_size: many; cdr3_length: 15; d_call: TRBD1; cdr3_nt: TGTGCCAGCAGCGATTACAGGGGAGCTAACTATGGCTACACCTTC; cdr3_aa: CASSDYRGANYGYTF
v_call: TRBV2; j_call: TRBJ2-1; clone_size: many; cdr3_length: 14; d_call: -; cdr3_nt: TGTGCCTTACCCGACAGATCCAACTACAATGAGCAGTTCTTC; cdr3_aa: CALPDRSNYNEQFF
v_call: TRBV20-1; j_call: TRBJ2-5; clone_size: -; cdr3_length: 12; d_call: -; cdr3_nt: TGCAGTGCTAGAGATGCCCAAGAGACCCAGTACTTC; cdr3_aa: CSARDAQETQYF
v_call: TRBV12-3/TRBV12-4; j_call: TRBJ2-7; clone_size: -; cdr3_length: 14; d_call: -; cdr3_nt: TGTGCCAGTGGTAAGGGTGATTTTTCCTACGAGCAGTACTTC; cdr3_aa: CASGKGDFSYEQYF
v_call: TRBV15; j_call: TRBJ2-7; clone_size: few; cdr3_length: 13; d_call: -; cdr3_nt: TGTGCCACCAGCAGAGGCGGGACTGGCGAGCAGTACTTC; cdr3_aa: CATSRGGTGEQYF
v_call: TRBV7-2; j_call: TRBJ2-1; clone_size: many; cdr3_length: 14; d_call: -; cdr3_nt: TGTGCCAGCAGCTTGGGGAACAGATACAATGAGCAGTTCTTC; cdr3_aa: CASSLGNRYNEQFF
v_call: TRBV7-9; j_call: TRBJ2-3; clone_size: many; cdr3_length: 16; d_call: -; cdr3_nt: TGTGCCAGCAGCTTTCAAGCTGGCCCTCGCACAGATACGCAGTATTTT; cdr3_aa: CASSFQAGPRTDTQYF
v_call: TRBV7-3; j_call: TRBJ2-1; clone_size: few; cdr3_length: 15; d_call: TRBD2; cdr3_nt: TGTGCCAGCAGCCGCAGCGGGGGGGGCCACAATGAGCAGTTCTTC; cdr3_aa: CASSRSGGGHNEQFF
v_call: TRBV5-1; j_call: TRBJ1-3; clone_size: -; cdr3_length: 16; d_call: TRBD1; cdr3_nt: TGCGCCAGCAGCTCGACAGGGTACGGGTCTGGAAACACCATATATTTT; cdr3_aa: CASSSTGYGSGNTIYF
v_call: TRBV2; j_call: TRBJ2-1; clone_size: many; cdr3_length: 18; d_call: TRBD2; cdr3_nt: TGTGCCAGCGGAGGCGGGACTAGCGGCCCGGGGGTCTACAATGAGCAGTTCTTC; cdr3_aa: CASGGGTSGPGVYNEQFF
v_call: TRBV2; j_call: TRBJ2-3; clone_size: many; cdr3_length: 13; d_call: -; cdr3_nt: TGTGCCAGCAGTGAAGTCGGGCGAGATACGCAGTATTTT; cdr3_aa: CASSEVGRDTQYF
v_call: TRBV11-3; j_call: TRBJ2-3; clone_size: few; cdr3_length: 13; d_call: -; cdr3_nt: TGTGCCAGCAGCTTTTCGGAGGCAGATACGCAGTATTTT; cdr3_aa: CASSFSEADTQYF
v_call: TRBV20-1; j_call: TRBJ1-1; clone_size: many; cdr3_length: 12; d_call: -; cdr3_nt: TGCAGTGCCACAAAACGGGACACTGAAGCTTTCTTT; cdr3_aa: CSATKRDTEAFF
v_call: TRBV2; j_call: TRBJ1-4; clone_size: many; cdr3_length: 16; d_call: TRBD1; cdr3_nt: TGTGCCAGCAAGATGACAGGGGGAGCAACTAATGAAAAACTGTTTTTT; cdr3_aa: CASKMTGGATNEKLFF
v_call: TRBV7-8; j_call: TRBJ2-7; clone_size: many; cdr3_length: 12; d_call: TRBD1; cdr3_nt: TGTGCCAGCGGACAGGGGGCCTACGAGCAGTACTTC; cdr3_aa: CASGQGAYEQYF
v_call: TRBV11-2; j_call: TRBJ2-2; clone_size: many; cdr3_length: 18; d_call: TRBD2; cdr3_nt: TGTGCCAGCAGCCGAATCCTTTCGACCGGGAGGGGCACCGGGGAGCTGTTTTTT; cdr3_aa: CASSRILSTGRGTGELFF
v_call: TRBV6-6; j_call: TRBJ1-6; clone_size: -; cdr3_length: 16; d_call: TRBD1; cdr3_nt: TGTGCCAGCAGTTACTCGGGACAGGGGAATAATTCACCCCTCCACTTT; cdr3_aa: CASSYSGQGNNSPLHF
v_call: TRBV3-1; j_call: TRBJ2-1; clone_size: many; cdr3_length: 17; d_call: TRBD2; cdr3_nt: TGTGCCAGCAGCCAAGAAGCCGGGACTAGCGTTGACAATGAGCAGTTCTTC; cdr3_aa: CASSQEAGTSVDNEQFF
v_call: TRBV6-1; j_call: TRBJ2-2; clone_size: many; cdr3_length: 15; d_call: TRBD1; cdr3_nt: TGTGCCAGCAGATCCGGGACAGGGAACACCGGGGAGCTGTTTTTT; cdr3_aa: CASRSGTGNTGELFF
v_call: TRBV5-1; j_call: TRBJ2-7; clone_size: many; cdr3_length: 12; d_call: -; cdr3_nt: TGCGCCAGCAGCTTGGCTGAAGAAGAGCAGTACTTC; cdr3_aa: CASSLAEEEQYF
v_call: TRBV6-2/TRBV6-3; j_call: TRBJ2-6; clone_size: few; cdr3_length: 16; d_call: TRBD1; cdr3_nt: TGTGCCAGCAATCCGGACAGGGGGCCTGGGGCCAACGTCCTGACTTTC; cdr3_aa: CASNPDRGPGANVLTF
v_call: TRBV6-1; j_call: TRBJ2-7; clone_size: many; cdr3_length: 14; d_call: -; cdr3_nt: TGTGCCAGCAGTGTCCCGGACATCTCCTACGAGCAGTACTTC; cdr3_aa: CASSVPDISYEQYF
v_call: TRBV12-5; j_call: TRBJ2-1; clone_size: -; cdr3_length: 16; d_call: -; cdr3_nt: TGTGCTAGTGGCTCCCCAGGGGAAAGAGCTAGGAATGAGCAGTTCTTC; cdr3_aa: CASGSPGERARNEQFF
v_call: TRBV28; j_call: TRBJ2-3; clone_size: many; cdr3_length: 14; d_call: TRBD1; cdr3_nt: TGTGCCAGCAGGGGAAAACAGGGGACAGATACGCAGTATTTT; cdr3_aa: CASRGKQGTDTQYF
v_call: TRBV2; j_call: TRBJ2-1; clone_size: -; cdr3_length: 17; d_call: TRBD2; cdr3_nt: TGTGCCAGCAGTGAATGGGCTAGCGGGGGAGATTACAATGAGCAGTTCTTC; cdr3_aa: CASSEWASGGDYNEQFF
v_call: TRBV6-1; j_call: TRBJ2-3; clone_size: -; cdr3_length: 15; d_call: -; cdr3_nt: TGTGCCAGCAGTTCCGCCCCGAATTCGGCCCTTACGCAGTATTTT; cdr3_aa: CASSSAPNSALTQYF
v_call: TRBV3-1; j_call: TRBJ2-3; clone_size: many; cdr3_length: 16; d_call: TRBD2; cdr3_nt: TGTGCCAGCAGCTCTCGACTAGCGGGGGGACCGCATACGCAGTATTTT; cdr3_aa: CASSSRLAGGPHTQYF
v_call: TRBV2; j_call: TRBJ1-5; clone_size: -; cdr3_length: 15; d_call: -; cdr3_nt: TGTGCCAGCAGTGTAGAAAGGGGCCTCAATCAGCCCCAGCATTTT; cdr3_aa: CASSVERGLNQPQHF
v_call: TRBV5-1; j_call: TRBJ1-1; clone_size: many; cdr3_length: 16; d_call: -; cdr3_nt: TGCGCCAGCAGCCCCTCGTTGGGGGGTGTGCGTGCTGAAGCTTTCTTT; cdr3_aa: CASSPSLGGVRAEAFF
v_call: TRBV28; j_call: TRBJ1-6; clone_size: many; cdr3_length: 14; d_call: -; cdr3_nt: TGTGCCAGCGTAGGGGGACAAGTAAATTCACCCCTCCACTTT; cdr3_aa: CASVGGQVNSPLHF
v_call: TRBV5-1; j_call: TRBJ2-6; clone_size: -; cdr3_length: 16; d_call: -; cdr3_nt: TGCGCCAGCAGCTTCCTAACAGGGACCGGGGCCAACGTCCTGACTTTC; cdr3_aa: CASSFLTGTGANVLTF
v_call: TRBV6-5; j_call: TRBJ1-5; clone_size: few; cdr3_length: 19; d_call: -; cdr3_nt: TGTGCCAGCAGTTACCGAACCGTTACAGGCGTCTATAGCAATCAGCCCCAGCATTTT; cdr3_aa: CASSYRTVTGVYSNQPQHF
v_call: TRBV11-2; j_call: TRBJ2-3; clone_size: many; cdr3_length: 16; d_call: -; cdr3_nt: TGTGCCAGCAGCTTAGATTGGATCGGGGGCACAGATACGCAGTATTTT; cdr3_aa: CASSLDWIGGTDTQYF
v_call: TRBV12-3/TRBV12-4; j_call: TRBJ2-7; clone_size: many; cdr3_length: 15; d_call: TRBD1; cdr3_nt: TGTGCCAGCAGTCTCACAGGGGTCGCCCTCCCTGAGCAGTACTTC; cdr3_aa: CASSLTGVALPEQYF
v_call: TRBV6-2/TRBV6-3; j_call: TRBJ1-2; clone_size: few; cdr3_length: 17; d_call: TRBD1; cdr3_nt: TGTGCCAGCAGTTACCAATCCGGGACAGGGTTGAGCTATGGCTACACCTTC; cdr3_aa: CASSYQSGTGLSYGYTF
v_call: TRBV18; j_call: TRBJ1-2; clone_size: -; cdr3_length: 13; d_call: -; cdr3_nt: TGTGCCAGCTCACCAGCGCCGGGCCCTGGCTACACCTTC; cdr3_aa: CASSPAPGPGYTF
v_call: TRBV6-1; j_call: TRBJ2-2; clone_size: -; cdr3_length: 15; d_call: -; cdr3_nt: TGTGCCAGCACTCCATGGGTTACGAACACCGGGGAGCTGTTTTTT; cdr3_aa: CASTPWVTNTGELFF
v_call: TRBV24-1; j_call: TRBJ2-5; clone_size: -; cdr3_length: 12; d_call: -; cdr3_nt: TGTGCCACCAGTGATTTTAAGGAGACCCAGTACTTC; cdr3_aa: CATSDFKETQYF
v_call: TRBV7-9; j_call: TRBJ2-7; clone_size: once; cdr3_length: 14; d_call: -; cdr3_nt: TGTGCCAGCAGCTTACCGGGTAGCTCCTACGAGCAGTACTTC; cdr3_aa: CASSLPGSSYEQYF
v_call: TRBV20-1; j_call: TRBJ2-3; clone_size: few; cdr3_length: 15; d_call: -; cdr3_nt: TGCAGTGCTAGTAATCGGGGAACTAGCACAGATACGCAGTATTTT; cdr3_aa: CSASNRGTSTDTQYF
v_call: TRBV5-1; j_call: TRBJ2-5; clone_size: -; cdr3_length: 14; d_call: -; cdr3_nt: TGCGCCAGCAGCAAACCGGGATCGCAAGAGACCCAGTACTTC; cdr3_aa: CASSKPGSQETQYF
v_call: TRBV11-2; j_call: TRBJ1-5; clone_size: many; cdr3_length: 13; d_call: TRBD1; cdr3_nt: TGTGCCAGCAGACAGGGGGCTGGTCAGCCCCAGCATTTT; cdr3_aa: CASRQGAGQPQHF
v_call: TRBV25-1; j_call: TRBJ2-3; clone_size: -; cdr3_length: 15; d_call: TRBD1; cdr3_nt: TGTGCCAGCAGTGGATACAGGGGAAGCACAGATACGCAGTATTTT; cdr3_aa: CASSGYRGSTDTQYF
v_call: TRBV27; j_call: TRBJ2-1; clone_size: many; cdr3_length: 14; d_call: -; cdr3_nt: TGTGCCAGCAGCCCTACGGACCACAACAATGAGCAGTTCTTC; cdr3_aa: CASSPTDHNNEQFF
v_call: TRBV12-3/TRBV12-4; j_call: TRBJ2-1; clone_size: -; cdr3_length: 15; d_call: -; cdr3_nt: TGTGCCAGCAGTCGCGCAGGGAGCTCCTACAATGAGCAGTTCTTC; cdr3_aa: CASSRAGSSYNEQFF
v_call: TRBV28; j_call: TRBJ2-3; clone_size: many; cdr3_length: 15; d_call: -; cdr3_nt: TGTGCCAGCAGCGGGGGGCCCCGGAGCACAGATACGCAGTATTTT; cdr3_aa: CASSGGPRSTDTQYF
v_call: TRBV12-5; j_call: TRBJ1-2; clone_size: once; cdr3_length: 16; d_call: -; cdr3_nt: TGTGCTAGTGGTTTGTCCGATAGGGGGTCTAACTATGGCTACACCTTC; cdr3_aa: CASGLSDRGSNYGYTF
v_call: TRBV10-3; j_call: TRBJ2-1; clone_size: -; cdr3_length: 15; d_call: TRBD2; cdr3_nt: TGTGCCACCGCGGGGACTAGCGGGGGGTACAATGAGCAGTTCTTC; cdr3_aa: CATAGTSGGYNEQFF
v_call: TRBV4-3; j_call: TRBJ1-6; clone_size: -; cdr3_length: 17; d_call: -; cdr3_nt: TGCGCCAGCAGCCACCTTCCAAGTAGGGCGTCTAATTCACCCCTCCACTTT; cdr3_aa: CASSHLPSRASNSPLHF